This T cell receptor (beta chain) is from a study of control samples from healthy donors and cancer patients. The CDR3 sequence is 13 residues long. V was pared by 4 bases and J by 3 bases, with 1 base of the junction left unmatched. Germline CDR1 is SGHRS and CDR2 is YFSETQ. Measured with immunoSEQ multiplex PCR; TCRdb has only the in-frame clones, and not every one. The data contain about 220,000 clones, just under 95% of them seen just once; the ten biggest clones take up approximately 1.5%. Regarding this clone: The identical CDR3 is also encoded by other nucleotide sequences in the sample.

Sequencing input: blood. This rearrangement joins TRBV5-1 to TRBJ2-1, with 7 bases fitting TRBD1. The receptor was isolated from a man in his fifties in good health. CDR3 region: CASSRDSYNEQFF. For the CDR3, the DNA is TGCGCCAGCAGCAGGGACAGCTACAATGAGCAGTTCTTC.